This record covers a single TCR beta chain. No antigen is known for it. The input lacks base qualities; no much larger clone sits a single base away. This entry is derived from a study of blood T cell repertoires in COVID-19 (TCRdb year 2020). In the study overall: Collaborator samples came from the United States, Italy and Spain and covered acute and convalescent phases of COVID-19. The sample metadata nearly always contained a de-identified subject ID, COVID-19 status, age in years and sex. Deeply sampled blood TCRbeta repertoires from subjects exposed to, actively infected with, or recovered from COVID-19 were included in the dataset. The material from the prospective study consisted of cDNA or gDNA derived from T cells, B-cell-depleted T cells, or PBMCs. HLA class I and class II types, where available, came from metadata supplied by the sample provider rather than from assay-based typing. The repertoires were released in a freely available public database meant as a resource for research on the immune response to SARS-CoV-2. The samples were drawn from the first 160 participants of the ongoing ImmuneRACE study and from 1,254 subjects provided by 6 global collaborators.

One collaborating source in Seattle enrolled patients during active infection and followed them longitudinally through the course of disease. The collaborating institutions used their own protocols to collect whole blood in K2EDTA tubes. For TCRbeta analysis, collaborator samples were shipped as frozen whole blood, as isolated PBMCs, or as DNA extracted from either sample type. TCRbeta CDR3 regions were amplified from genomic DNA by means of the immunoSEQ Assay, a bias-controlled multiplex PCR. The study's processing was this. The number of nucleated cells in each sample was estimated from the amplification of reference gene primers within the assay. To quantify the absolute abundance of each unique TCRbeta CDR3 rearrangement, sequence reads were collapsed and filtered. For each sample, productive Simpson clonality was calculated as the square root of Simpson's diversity index across productive rearrangements. What TCRdb holds here is the immuneACCESS table cut down to in-frame rearrangements. Part of the clones is not present; checked against another copy, under half of the missing clones reflect an unresolved V gene, and the others are unexplained. Clone size and V and J calls were adopted from that table, with D and trimming inferred from the DNA. The sample table lists approximately 240,000 clones, 80% to 95% of them with a count of one. The ten largest account for around 0.9% of the sample.

What the authors observed across the whole study: Clinical and demographic metadata were provided uncurated, with the amount varying by source and participant.

The CDR3 spans 13 residues, from the cysteine through the phenylalanine. This entry keeps only the CDR3 DNA: 39 bases, framed from base 1. CDR1 MNHNS and CDR2 SASEGT were looked up in the germline V gene. Trimming at the junction amounts to 1 base on V and 8 bases on J, and the germline ends lie 11 bases apart. The chain is assembled from TRBV6-1 and TRBJ1-2; TRBD1 is a possible D gene, resting on 5 matching bases. The sequence was collected from a man aged 25 to 40 with COVID-19, enrolled during active disease. Source material: peripheral blood. The CDR3 protein sequence reads: CASSEEGFEGYTF. The bases read TGTGCCAGCAGTGAAGAGGGGTTTGAGGGCTACACCTTC.